This T cell receptor (beta chain) originates from a study of T cell changes during pregnancy in multiple sclerosis. The V end was cut by 0 bases, the J end by 0 bases, with 10 bases between. The CDR3 is 15 residues long. Germline V gene sequence: CDR1 SGHTS, CDR2 YDEGEE. The table came from immunoSEQ multiplex PCR; TCRdb's copy has only in-frame clones and leaves some out. The sample yields roughly 51,000 clones, roughly 92% seen once. The TCR comes from a female donor with multiple sclerosis, enrolled in a pregnancy study. The V gene is TRBV5-8, the J gene TRBJ2-7, with D unclear. Sequencing was performed on CD8+ T cells from peripheral blood mononuclear cells, taken before pregnancy. The CDR3 DNA sequence: TGTGCCAGCAGCTTGGCGGCGGAGCCCTCCTACGAGCAGTACTTC. Protein product: CASSLAAEPSYEQYF. The full variable domain, completed using reference TRBV5-8 and TRBJ2-7, is EAGVTQSPTHLIKTRGQQATLRCSPISGHTSVYWYQQALGLGLQFLLWYDEGEERNRGNFPPRFSGRQFPNYSSELNVNALELEDSALYLCASSLAAEPSYEQYFGPGTRLTVT.